This T cell receptor beta chain was obtained from a study of lymphopenia after photon versus proton radiotherapy. Broader study findings: After the lymphocyte nadir, photon-treated repertoires showed oligoclonal expansion, especially of CD8+ Temra cells. A bigger post-nadir fall in TCR diversity correlated inversely with survival time in deceased patients. Relative stability marked proton patients; photon patients lost diversity and naive cells. Only patients who died were analyzed for survival; proton advantage is unproven.

The assay was immunoSEQ multiplex PCR, and TCRdb's table has in-frame clones only and misses some. The sample consists of roughly 35,000 clones, more than 75% of them appearing once. This CDR3 comprises 15 residues. Trimming shortened V by 0 bases and J by 5 bases, and 11 bases separated the two germline ends. CDR1 and CDR2 (germline): LGHNA, YSLEER. Turning to this clone: Its antigen is as yet unknown.

The sequence was obtained from a man between 45 and 60 years old with gastric cancer. This sequence joins TRBV4-3 and TRBJ1-5; tentative D call: TRBD1 (5 bases). The specimen comprised peripheral blood, sampled from a patient treated with photon-based radiotherapy. CDR3: CASSQDSGGDQPQHF. The DNA for the CDR3 is TGCGCCAGCAGCCAAGATTCCGGGGGGGATCAGCCCCAGCATTTT.